Shown below are 29 T cell receptor beta chains from a single sample sequenced in a study of cytotoxic CD8 clonotypes in ibrutinib-treated CLL. Generated by immunoSEQ multiplex PCR, the TCRdb table keeps only in-frame clones and is missing some. The sample carries around 250,000 clones, 70% recorded once. The input for sequencing was PBMCs, taken after 24 months of ibrutinib treatment. These TCRs come from a human donor with chronic lymphocytic leukemia.

The chain links TRBV19 to TRBJ2-7; D call uncertain. CDR1 is LNHDA, CDR2 SQIVND, per germline (reference sequence). CDR3 size: 13 residues. Trimming removed 3 bases from V and 3 bases from J, with 9 bases in between. CDR3 residues: CASSIAPNYEQYF. In DNA, the CDR3 is TGTGCCAGTAGTATTGCACCGAACTACGAGCAGTACTTC.

The chain carries TRBV19 and TRBJ1-5, with 8 bases identical to TRBD1. V lost 5 bases and J lost 7; bases outside the gene matches: 7. The length of the CDR3 is 14 residues. Germline V CDR1 and CDR2: LNHDA, SQIVND (reference sequence). The CDR3 bases are TGTGCCAGTAGTCCAACAGGGGGGGAACAGCCCCAGCATTTT. Amino acids: CASSPTGGEQPQHF. Full variable domain (outside the CDR3, taken from reference TRBV19 and TRBJ1-5): DGGITQSPKYLFRKEGQNVTLSCEQNLNHDAMYWYRQDPGQGLRLIYYSQIVNDFQKGDIAEGYSVSREKKESFPLTVTSAQKNPTAFYLCASSPTGGEQPQHFGDGTRLSIL.

This clone has only a few counts. This sequence joins TRBV28 and TRBJ2-4; no definite D call. The V end lost 3 bases, the J end lost 10 bases, and 7 bases lay between the germline ends. Germline CDR1 and CDR2: MDHEN and SYDVKM. The CDR3 spans 11 residues. The CDR3 protein is CASSLVGIQYF. The CDR3 nucleotides read TGTGCCAGCAGTTTGGTGGGGATTCAGTACTTC.

There are a few counts of this clone. This chain joins TRBV6-1 and TRBJ1-1, with D perhaps matching TRBD1 (6 bases). This CDR3 is 17 amino acids long. V was shortened by 2 bases and J by 1 base, with 17 bases between the two germline ends. Germline assignment: CDR1 MNHNS and CDR2 SASEGT. Written as DNA, the CDR3 is TGTGCCAGCAGTGAACCCCCTGGGGGGGCGGGGAACACTGAAGCTTTCTTT. This codes for CASSEPPGGAGNTEAFF.

This clone was counted only a few times. J is TRBJ1-1 and V is TRBV6-5; the D is unclear. The CDR3 totals 14 residues. CDR1 and CDR2 from the germline V gene are MNHEY and SVGAGI. The V gene lost 8 bases and the J gene lost 2 bases, with 15 bases spanning the gap. The CDR3 sequence: CASGIRLDNTEAFF. The CDR3 DNA reads TGTGCCAGCGGGATTCGACTGGATAACACTGAAGCTTTCTTT.

The J gene is TRBJ2-5, the V gene TRBV29-1; 8 nucleotides align to TRBD2. J lost 4 bases, V lost 8 bases, and 9 bases had no gene match. The germline CDR1 and CDR2 sequences are SQVTM and ANQGSEA. This CDR3 comprises 13 residues. CDR3: CSTRTGGGETQYF. CDR3 coding DNA: TGCAGCACTCGGACCGGGGGGGGAGAGACCCAGTACTTC.

This clone showed up just a few times. V gene TRBV27 combines with J gene TRBJ2-7; D gene ambiguous. This CDR3 has 11 amino acids. The germline CDR1 and CDR2 sequences are MNHEY and SMNVEV (reference sequence). Trimming took off 8 bases at V and 4 bases at J, with 9 bases between the two ends. This CDR3 is CASGTGYEQYF. In DNA, the CDR3 is TGTGCCAGCGGTACCGGTTACGAGCAGTACTTC.

This rearrangement joins TRBV29-1 to TRBJ2-2; no reliable D call. This CDR3 is built from 14 residues. Trimming removed 2 bases at V and 1 base at J, with 8 bases between. Germline CDR1 is SQVTM and CDR2 is ANQGSEA. The CDR3 coding sequence is TGCAGCGTTGAAAGCTGGGGGAACACCGGGGAGCTGTTTTTT. Protein: CSVESWGNTGELFF.

The V call is TRBV30, the J call TRBJ1-5; no clear D gene. Deletions cut 1 base from V and 2 bases from J, with 6 bases between. The CDR3 covers 13 residues. CDR1 GTSNPN and CDR2 SVGIG come from the germline V gene (reference sequence). This CDR3 is CAWSGLGNQPQHF. The CDR3 bases are TGTGCCTGGAGTGGCCTAGGCAATCAGCCCCAGCATTTT.

The table lists this clone with a few counts. This sequence joins TRBV5-1 and TRBJ2-3; D gene uncertain. Trimming took off 0 bases at V and 2 bases at J, with 1 base between the two ends. Germline values: CDR1 SGHRS, CDR2 YFSETQ. The CDR3 sequence is 12 residues long. DNA for the CDR3: TGCGCCAGCAGCTTGGCCACAGATACGCAGTATTTT. It translates to CASSLATDTQYF. Based on the CDR3 plus reference TRBV5-1 and TRBJ2-3, the full variable domain is KAGVTQTPRYLIKTRGQQVTLSCSPISGHRSVSWYQQTPGQGLQFLFEYFSETQRNKGNFPGRFSGRQFSNSRSEMNVSTLELGDSALYLCASSLATDTQYFGPGTRLTVL.

This rearrangement joins TRBV30 to TRBJ2-3, with TRBD2 identical over 12 bases. Germline-derived CDR1 and CDR2 are GTSNPN and SVGIG (reference sequence). Trimming took 5 bases from V and 1 from J; bases not matched to a gene: 4. This CDR3 spans 15 amino acids. CDR3 sequence: CAWGRLAGGTDTQYF. The CDR3 DNA is TGTGCCTGGGGCCGACTAGCGGGAGGCACAGATACGCAGTATTTT. Using reference TRBV30 and TRBJ2-3 for the parts outside the CDR3, the full variable domain is SQTIHQWPATLVQPVGSPLSLECTVEGTSNPNLYWYRQAAGRGLQLLFYSVGIGQISSEVPQNLSASRPQDRQFILSSKKLLLSDSGFYLCAWGRLAGGTDTQYFGPGTRLTVL.

The chain uses TRBV5-6 and TRBJ2-5, with no clear D. The V end was cut by 5 bases, the J end by 5 bases, with 7 bases between. The CDR3 has 11 amino acids. Germline assignment: CDR1 SGHDT and CDR2 YYEEEE. CDR3 bases: TGTGCCAGCAGGTTCGGGGAGACCCAGTACTTC. Amino acid sequence: CASRFGETQYF. Full variable domain (missing parts from reference TRBV5-6 and TRBJ2-5): DAGVTQSPTHLIKTRGQQVTLRCSPKSGHDTVSWYQQALGQGPQFIFQYYEEEERQRGNFPDRFSGHQFPNYSSELNVNALLLGDSALYLCASRFGETQYFGPGTRLLVL.

This clone appeared a single time. Other DNA variants within this sample encode the same CDR3. This sequence joins TRBV18 and TRBJ2-7; 7 bases are a match to TRBD2. CDR3 length: 14 residues. Germline loops: CDR1 KGHSH, CDR2 LQKENI. J lost 3 bases, V lost 0 bases, and 2 bases had no gene match. CDR3 protein: CASSPPAGVYEQYF. For the CDR3, the DNA is TGTGCCAGCTCACCACCCGCGGGAGTCTACGAGCAGTACTTC.

The chain has TRBV7-9 and TRBJ2-1; unclear D gene. V was cut by 4 bases and J by 4 bases, with 14 bases left in between. The CDR3 covers 15 residues. CDR1 and CDR2 (germline): SEHNR, FQNEAQ (reference sequence). CDR3 nucleotide sequence: TGTGCCAGCAGCTACTCTCCCCCCGTGTACAATGAGCAGTTCTTC. Its translation is CASSYSPPVYNEQFF. The variable domain in full, with the rest retrieved from reference TRBV7-9 and TRBJ2-1, is DTGVSQNPRHKITKRGQNVTFRCDPISEHNRLYWYRQTLGQGPEFLTYFQNEAQLEKSRLLSDRFSAERPKGSFSTLEIQRTEQGDSAMYLCASSYSPPVYNEQFFGPGTRLTVL.

The genes are TRBV10-2 and TRBJ2-7; 13 nucleotides match TRBD2. CDR1 is WSHSY, CDR2 SAAADI, per germline. The CDR3 contains 19 residues. J was trimmed by 4 bases and V by 5 bases; bases with no gene match: 17. CDR3 coding DNA: TGCGCCAGCAGTAGCGCCTCGGGGGCGACTAGCGGGAGGTTATACGAGCAGTACTTC. Protein sequence: CASSSASGATSGRLYEQYF.

This rearrangement joins TRBV27 to TRBJ2-5, with TRBD2 as a possible D gene (6 bases). Germline lookup yields CDR1 MNHEY and CDR2 SMNVEV (reference sequence). Deletions cut 5 bases from V and 3 bases from J, with 10 bases between. The CDR3 has 13 residues. In DNA form, the CDR3 reads TGTGCCAGCAGTCGGGGGTCTAAAGAGACCCAGTACTTC. It translates to CASSRGSKETQYF.

This chain connects TRBV10-3 to TRBJ2-2; D is unclear. The CDR3 sequence is 13 residues long. V was clipped by 4 bases and J by 1 base, with 4 bases between them. Germline loops: CDR1 ENHRY, CDR2 SYGVKD. The chain's CDR3 is CAISVGNTGELFF. The CDR3 DNA is TGTGCCATCAGTGTGGGGAACACCGGGGAGCTGTTTTTT.

This clone came up a few times. The chain carries TRBV7-3 and TRBJ2-1; 13 positions agree with TRBD2. The CDR3 length is 14 residues. Trimming cost V 5 bases and J 10 bases; bases outside gene matches: 5. Germline loops: CDR1 SGHTA, CDR2 FQGTGA. CDR3 residues: CASSKGTSGTEQFF. Written as DNA, the CDR3 is TGTGCCAGCAGCAAGGGGACTAGCGGGACCGAGCAGTTCTTC. Combining the CDR3 with reference TRBV7-3 and TRBJ2-1 gives the whole variable domain GAGVSQTPSNKVTEKGKYVELRCDPISGHTALYWYRQSLGQGPEFLIYFQGTGAADDSGLPNDRFFAVRPEGSVSTLKIQRTERGDSAVYLCASSKGTSGTEQFFGPGTRLTVL.

The chain joins TRBV4-2 to TRBJ2-3; D is undetermined. This CDR3 region has 14 residues. With 0 bases removed from V and 0 bases from J, the gap between germline ends came to 4 bases. CDR1 is LGHNA, CDR2 YNFKEQ, per germline. Written as DNA, the CDR3 is TGTGCCAGCAGCCAAGACCTTAGCACAGATACGCAGTATTTT. Its protein is CASSQDLSTDTQYF.

This chain joins TRBV19 and TRBJ2-5, with 11 nucleotides matching TRBD2. The CDR3 extends over 15 amino acids. CDR1 and CDR2 (germline): LNHDA, SQIVND (reference sequence). V shed 0 bases, J shed 4 bases, and the junction held 1 base outside the gene matches. The DNA for the CDR3 is TGTGCCAGTAGTATAGAACTAGCGGGAGCAGAGACCCAGTACTTC. This gives the protein CASSIELAGAETQYF.

The rearrangement links TRBV27 to TRBJ1-1; maybe TRBD1 (5 bases). V lost 3 bases, J lost 5 bases, and 13 bases lay in between. Germline V gene lookup returns CDR1 MNHEY and CDR2 SMNVEV (reference sequence). This CDR3 is 14 amino acids long. CDR3 protein: CASSFPGARTEAFF. The CDR3, as DNA: TGTGCCAGCAGTTTCCCCGGGGCCAGAACTGAAGCTTTCTTT.

This clone was seen only a few times. The V and J genes are TRBV7-3 and TRBJ1-2, with D unresolved. The CDR3 runs 12 residues. V was trimmed by 5 bases and J by 8 bases, leaving 12 bases between them. The germline V gene has CDR1 SGHTA and CDR2 FQGTGA. The chain's CDR3 is CASSGAGFGYTF. The CDR3 nucleotides read TGTGCCAGCAGCGGAGCGGGATTCGGCTACACCTTC.

The chain is built from TRBV7-9 and TRBJ2-7; tentative D call: TRBD2 (6 bases). V lost 1 base and J 6 bases, leaving 10 bases between the germline ends. Germline V gene data show CDR1 as SEHNR and CDR2 as FQNEAQ (reference sequence). This CDR3 region has 13 residues. The CDR3 nucleotides are TGTGCCAGCAGCTTAGTGGAGGGCGCCGAGCAGTACTTC. Translating it yields CASSLVEGAEQYF.

The chain joins TRBV10-3 to TRBJ2-5; D gene ambiguous. Between the trimmed V and J ends, which lost 2 bases and 7 bases, there was a span of 17 bases. Per the germline V gene, CDR1 is ENHRY and CDR2 is SYGVKD. The CDR3 sequence is 15 residues long. CDR3 bases: TGTGCCATCAGTGAGCCGAACTATTCCCTGGGGACCCAGTACTTC. This translates into CAISEPNYSLGTQYF.

The CDR3 nucleotides are TGCAGTGGGCGGGCTAGTCAGGAGACCCAGTACTTC. Protein product: CSGRASQETQYF. J is TRBJ2-5 and V is TRBV29-1, with D maybe TRBD2 (5 bases). CDR3 length: 12 residues. Looked up from germline, CDR1 is SQVTM and CDR2 is ANQGSEA.

This chain links TRBV30 with TRBJ2-2; no clear D gene. V was pared by 3 bases and J by 1 base, with 3 bases between. Per the germline V gene, CDR1 is GTSNPN and CDR2 is SVGIG (reference sequence). The CDR3 sequence is 12 residues long. The CDR3 region has the DNA TGTGCCTGGAGGGAGAACACCGGGGAGCTGTTTTTT. Translated: CAWRENTGELFF.

J is TRBJ1-3 and V is TRBV30; TRBD1 might be the D (5 bases). V lost 3 bases to trimming and J lost 3 bases, with 12 bases between them. The CDR3 is 14 residues long. CDR1 is GTSNPN and CDR2 is SVGIG in the germline V gene (reference sequence). In nucleotides, the CDR3 is TGTGCCTGGAGCACCTCAGGGTTTGGAAACACCATATATTTT. It encodes CAWSTSGFGNTIYF. The whole variable domain, filled in from reference TRBV30 and TRBJ1-3, reads SQTIHQWPATLVQPVGSPLSLECTVEGTSNPNLYWYRQAAGRGLQLLFYSVGIGQISSEVPQNLSASRPQDRQFILSSKKLLLSDSGFYLCAWSTSGFGNTIYFGEGSWLTVV.

The gene calls are TRBV10-3 and TRBJ1-5, with 10 bases aligning to TRBD1. Germline assignment: CDR1 ENHRY and CDR2 SYGVKD. The CDR3 contains 17 residues. Unmatched junction bases numbered 6, after V lost 0 bases and J lost 4 bases. This chain's CDR3 is CAISESLGQGGNQPQHF. In DNA, the CDR3 is TGTGCCATCAGTGAGTCGCTAGGACAGGGGGGGAATCAGCCCCAGCATTTT.

V and J are TRBV9 and TRBJ2-1; D is undetermined. The CDR3 runs to 15 residues. Between the trimmed V and J ends, which lost 1 base and 0 bases, there was a span of 8 bases. Germline CDR1 SGDLS, CDR2 YYNGEE. The CDR3 protein is CASSVNGISYNEQFF. CDR3 coding DNA: TGTGCCAGCAGCGTAAATGGCATCTCCTACAATGAGCAGTTCTTC.